This is a list of T cell receptor beta chains from one sample in a study of T cells in Graves' hyperthyroidism and ophthalmopathy. MiXCR, run by TCRdb on the multiplex PCR reads, gives a single entry per CDR3 protein. Among about half a million distinct CDR3 sequences listed, 20% to 25% were seen once. Sequenced: blood. These receptors were obtained from a woman in her sixties or seventies with Graves' ophthalmopathy. CDR3s include the opening cysteine and the closing phenylalanine or tryptophan. The D gene is left open where the match is weak. Clone sizes are given selectively: once, few, many, or a class where the clone is expanded.

j_call d_call cdr3_length v_call clone_size cdr3_nt cdr3_aa
TRBJ2-1 TRBD2 12 TRBV30 many TGTGCCTACGGACTAGCAGGCAATGAGCAGTTCTTC CAYGLAGNEQFF
TRBJ1-4 TRBD1 15 TRBV6-5 few TGTGCCAGCAGTTACATCGGGACAGGGAACGAAAAACTGTTTTTT CASSYIGTGNEKLFF
TRBJ2-2 NA 15 TRBV3-2 NA TGTGCCAGCAGCCAAGAGCACACCAACACCGGGGAGCTGTTTTTT CASSQEHTNTGELFF
TRBJ2-4 NA 13 TRBV12-3/TRBV12-4 NA TGTGCCAGCAGTTTATCGGGGTCGAACATTCAGTACTTC CASSLSGSNIQYF
TRBJ1-2 NA 12 TRBV10-2 NA TGCGCCAGCAGGGACTTCCAGGGGGGCTACACCTTC CASRDFQGGYTF
TRBJ1-5 TRBD1 14 TRBV20-1 NA TGCAGTGCTAGTGCAGGGGGCGTAGGTCAGCCCCAGCATTTT CSASAGGVGQPQHF
TRBJ1-2 NA 13 TRBV12-3/TRBV12-4 many TGTGCCAGCAGTTTAGTCAGAAACTATGGCTACACCTTC CASSLVRNYGYTF
TRBJ1-2 NA 14 TRBV18 many TGTGCCAGCTCACCACAGTCACAGCGATATGGCTACACCTTC CASSPQSQRYGYTF
TRBJ2-7 NA 12 TRBV28 few TGTGCCAGCAGCCACGGGGTGAGCGAGCAGTACTTC CASSHGVSEQYF
TRBJ2-1 TRBD2 16 TRBV5-1 NA TGCGCCAGCAGCTTAGGAGCGGGAATGTCCTACAATGAGCAGTTCTTC CASSLGAGMSYNEQFF
TRBJ1-2 NA 14 TRBV28 many TGTGCCAGCAGTTCTCCGGGACGGTACTATGGCTACACCTTC CASSSPGRYYGYTF
TRBJ1-2 TRBD1 16 TRBV6-2/TRBV6-3 NA TGTGCCAGCAGACTCCACGGACAGGGGGCGAGGAGTGGCTACACCTTC CASRLHGQGARSGYTF
TRBJ1-1 NA 14 TRBV12-3/TRBV12-4 NA TGTGCCAGCAGCTCCCCATCAGAGAACACTGAAGCTTTCTTT CASSSPSENTEAFF
TRBJ1-2 TRBD1 15 TRBV18 NA TGTGCCAGCTCACCTGGACCAGGGGGCCCCGGTGGCTACACCTTC CASSPGPGGPGGYTF
TRBJ1-1 NA 12 TRBV20-1 many TGCAGTGCTAGAGAGGCCGGTGGTGAAGCTTTCTTT CSAREAGGEAFF
TRBJ2-7 NA 12 TRBV11-2 NA TGTGCCAGCAGCCACTCACACGCCGAGCAGTACTTC CASSHSHAEQYF
TRBJ2-1 NA 13 TRBV5-1 NA TGCGCCAGCGCCCCCGGGATCTACAATGAGCAGTTCTTC CASAPGIYNEQFF
TRBJ2-7 NA 14 TRBV20-1 many TGCAGTGCTAGAGATTCCGGATGGTCCTACGAGCAGTACTTC CSARDSGWSYEQYF
TRBJ1-2 TRBD1 13 TRBV20-1 few TGCAGTGCTTGGGGACAGGGATACTATGGCTACACCTTC CSAWGQGYYGYTF
TRBJ1-2 NA 12 TRBV28 many TGTGCCAGCAGTATTACCAGGAATGGCTACACCTTC CASSITRNGYTF
TRBJ1-1 NA 15 TRBV7-9 NA TGTGCCAACAGCTTAGTTTGGGGGGGTAACACTGAAGCTTTCTTT CANSLVWGGNTEAFF
TRBJ2-7 NA 14 TRBV30 NA TGTGCCTGGAGCATCGTCCCTACCTCCTACGAGCAGTACTTC CAWSIVPTSYEQYF
TRBJ2-1 NA 15 TRBV12-3/TRBV12-4 few TGTGCCAGCCACCCTGGCGGGAATACGGTGGGTGAGCAGTTCTTC CASHPGGNTVGEQFF
TRBJ1-1 NA 16 TRBV6-5 many TGTGCCAGCAGTTACTCAGGGGCGGCCCAGAACACTGAAGCTTTCTTT CASSYSGAAQNTEAFF
TRBJ2-5 TRBD2 16 TRBV20-1 NA TGCAGTGCTAAGTCGGATAGCGGGAGTTGGGCAGAGACCCAGTACTTC CSAKSDSGSWAETQYF
TRBJ2-1 TRBD2 15 TRBV20-1 few TGCAGTGCTAGCAGGCGTCTAGCGGGAGGTAATGAGCAGTTCTTC CSASRRLAGGNEQFF
TRBJ2-3 NA 19 TRBV12-3/TRBV12-4 few TGTGCCAGCAGTTCTCTAAACCCCGACAGCCTCGGCGGGACAGATACGCAGTATTTT CASSSLNPDSLGGTDTQYF
TRBJ2-1 NA 20 TRBV24-1 few TGTGCCACCAGTGATTTGAGCGAACCGGGCTCTCTTAGCTCCTACAATGAGCAGTTCTTC CATSDLSEPGSLSSYNEQFF
TRBJ2-2 TRBD2 15 TRBV9 NA TGTGCCAGCAGCGCTAGCGGTGCGAACACCGGGGAGCTGTTTTTT CASSASGANTGELFF
TRBJ1-2 NA 12 TRBV12-3/TRBV12-4 few TGTGCCAGCACCGGAAACCCCTGGGGCTACACCTTC CASTGNPWGYTF
TRBJ1-5 TRBD1 16 TRBV5-6 NA TGTGCCAGCAGCCCATACCGGGACAGCCTTGGGCAGCCCCAGCATTTT CASSPYRDSLGQPQHF
TRBJ2-3 NA 13 TRBV2 NA TGTGCCAGCAGGGGGCTGGGCACAGATACGCAGTATTTT CASRGLGTDTQYF
TRBJ1-1 NA 16 TRBV5-1 NA TGCGCCAGCAGCTTGTTCGGGGGGACGGAGTACACTGAAGCTTTCTTT CASSLFGGTEYTEAFF
TRBJ1-2 NA 13 TRBV28 NA TGTGCCAGCAGTTTAAAGGGAAAGGGGGGCTACACCTTC CASSLKGKGGYTF
TRBJ1-3 NA 14 TRBV7-3 few TGTGCCAGCAGCGTCACGGGGACTGGAAACACCATATATTTT CASSVTGTGNTIYF
TRBJ2-3 TRBD1 17 TRBV3-1 NA TGTGCCAGCAGCCAAGAGATGAGGACAGGGGGTGCAGATACGCAGTATTTT CASSQEMRTGGADTQYF